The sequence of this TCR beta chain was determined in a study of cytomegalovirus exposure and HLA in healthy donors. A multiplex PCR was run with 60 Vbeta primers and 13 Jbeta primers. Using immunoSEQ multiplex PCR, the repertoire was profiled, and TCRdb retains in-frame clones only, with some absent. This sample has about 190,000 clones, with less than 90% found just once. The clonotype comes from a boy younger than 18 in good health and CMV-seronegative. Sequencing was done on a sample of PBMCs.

CDR3 in DNA: TGTGCCAGCAGCCCCGAGCGGAACACTGAAGCTTTCTTT. Its protein product is CASSPERNTEAFF. V and J are TRBV9 and TRBJ1-1, with D uncertain. This CDR3 comprises 13 residues. V lost 4 bases and J 1 base, leaving 8 bases between the germline ends. The germline CDR1 and CDR2 sequences are SGDLS and YYNGEE.